These 3 T cell receptor beta chains came from one sample sequenced in a study of human T cells and chemical hapten exposure. Documented time point: patch test 2, 6 weeks after DPC sensitization. The treatment: therapeutic diphenylcyclopropenone sensitization with weekly scalp DPC. TCRdb ran MiXCR on the RACE reads and lists one entry per CDR3 protein. The sample lists some 84,000 distinct CDR3 sequences; roughly a tenth were seen once. Here the sequenced sample was whole blood, taken in connection with sensitization to the hapten diphenylcyclopropenone (DPC). All receptors derive from a woman in her forties or fifties with alopecia areata. Some clones in this sample may be carry-over from other donors' samples.

The V gene is TRBV20-1, the J gene TRBJ1-1; D is perhaps TRBD1 (6 bases). Germline assignment: CDR1 DFQATT and CDR2 SNEGSKA (reference sequence). The CDR3 extends over 13 amino acids. The DNA of the CDR3 is TGCAGCTCCAGCGGGACACCGGTCACTGAAGCTTTCTTT. Its protein product is CSSSGTPVTEAFF.

In this sample, this clonotype turned up many times. The V and J genes are TRBV28 and TRBJ2-7, with no clear D. The V end was cut by 2 bases, the J end by 10 bases, with 15 bases between. This CDR3 is built from 13 residues. Germline V gene data show CDR1 as MDHEN and CDR2 as SYDVKM. CDR3 nucleotides: TGTGCCAGCAGTTTAGGTATTGTGGTAGATCAGTACTTC. It translates to CASSLGIVVDQYF. Based on the CDR3 plus reference TRBV28 and TRBJ2-7, the full variable domain is DVKVTQSSRYLVKRTGEKVFLECVQDMDHENMFWYRQDPGLGLRLIYFSYDVKMKEKGDIPEGYSVSREKKERFSLILESASTNQTSMYLCASSLGIVVDQYFGPGTRLTVT.

This clonotype has just one count. The rearrangement joins TRBV20-1 to TRBJ1-2, with unresolved D. The germline gives CDR1 DFQATT, CDR2 SNEGSKA (reference sequence). The ends were cut back, 3 bases at V and 2 bases at J, with 10 bases in the middle. The CDR3 is 13 residues long. The chain's CDR3 is CSASPHPNYGYTF. The CDR3 DNA reads TGCAGTGCTAGTCCGCACCCCAACTATGGCTACACCTTC.